This TCR beta chain derives from a study of CD8+ T cells in alopecia areata. In each case, RNA was isolated and then reverse transcribed into cDNA as the sequencing template. Sequenced by immunoSEQ multiplex PCR; TCRdb stores in-frame clones only, minus some. The sample yields around 300,000 clones, 60% seen once. The V gene's germline CDR1 is SGHAT and CDR2 FQNNGV. The CDR3 contains 16 residues. V was cut by 0 bases and J by 2 bases, with 13 bases left in between. This clone was counted between two and nine times. The target antigen is unknown. Overall study results and limits: Uncertainty remains about how baseline CD8+ expansion links to response, with one nonresponder. Greater clonality was observed in lesional scalp samples, especially alopecia totalis/universalis, versus normal scalp. On tofacitinib, scalp and blood still held many of the expanded lesional clones. Scalp clonality and expanded CD8+ clones among the top 100 showed significant decreases with tofacitinib.

Treatment indicated: oral pan-JAK inhibitor, 5-10 mg twice daily. The chain has TRBV11-2 and TRBJ1-1; a possible D gene is TRBD1 (6 bases). The TCR was taken from a human donor with alopecia areata. The sample consisted of CD4+ T cells sorted from blood, taken around week 52, from a patient treated with tofacitinib. CDR3 amino acids: CASSLDRGHFNTEAFF. As DNA, the CDR3 is TGTGCCAGCAGCTTAGATAGGGGACATTTCAACACTGAAGCTTTCTTT.